This TCR beta chain appears in the sequencing data of a study of blood T cells in healthy people across ages. The germline V gene has CDR1 MGHRA and CDR2 YSYEKL. V was trimmed by 0 bases and J by 5 bases, leaving 13 bases between them. CDR3 length: 15 residues. The use of a sample-barcoded 5' primer and a J-beta primer mix characterized a second PCR of about 7 to 12 cycles. TCRdb redid the calling of the 5' RACE reads with MiXCR, one entry per CDR3 protein. Here the sample spans 1.5 million to 2 million distinct CDR3 sequences, 28% being singletons. This clonotype was seen more than once but under ten times.

This TCR was sampled from a woman aged 25 to 39 in good health. The sequenced sample consisted of blood. The chain carries TRBV4-1 and TRBJ1-1; D is unclear. This CDR3 reads CASSQDLGLRTEAFF. Here the CDR3 DNA reads TGCGCCAGCAGCCAAGATCTCGGACTTAGGACTGAAGCTTTCTTT.